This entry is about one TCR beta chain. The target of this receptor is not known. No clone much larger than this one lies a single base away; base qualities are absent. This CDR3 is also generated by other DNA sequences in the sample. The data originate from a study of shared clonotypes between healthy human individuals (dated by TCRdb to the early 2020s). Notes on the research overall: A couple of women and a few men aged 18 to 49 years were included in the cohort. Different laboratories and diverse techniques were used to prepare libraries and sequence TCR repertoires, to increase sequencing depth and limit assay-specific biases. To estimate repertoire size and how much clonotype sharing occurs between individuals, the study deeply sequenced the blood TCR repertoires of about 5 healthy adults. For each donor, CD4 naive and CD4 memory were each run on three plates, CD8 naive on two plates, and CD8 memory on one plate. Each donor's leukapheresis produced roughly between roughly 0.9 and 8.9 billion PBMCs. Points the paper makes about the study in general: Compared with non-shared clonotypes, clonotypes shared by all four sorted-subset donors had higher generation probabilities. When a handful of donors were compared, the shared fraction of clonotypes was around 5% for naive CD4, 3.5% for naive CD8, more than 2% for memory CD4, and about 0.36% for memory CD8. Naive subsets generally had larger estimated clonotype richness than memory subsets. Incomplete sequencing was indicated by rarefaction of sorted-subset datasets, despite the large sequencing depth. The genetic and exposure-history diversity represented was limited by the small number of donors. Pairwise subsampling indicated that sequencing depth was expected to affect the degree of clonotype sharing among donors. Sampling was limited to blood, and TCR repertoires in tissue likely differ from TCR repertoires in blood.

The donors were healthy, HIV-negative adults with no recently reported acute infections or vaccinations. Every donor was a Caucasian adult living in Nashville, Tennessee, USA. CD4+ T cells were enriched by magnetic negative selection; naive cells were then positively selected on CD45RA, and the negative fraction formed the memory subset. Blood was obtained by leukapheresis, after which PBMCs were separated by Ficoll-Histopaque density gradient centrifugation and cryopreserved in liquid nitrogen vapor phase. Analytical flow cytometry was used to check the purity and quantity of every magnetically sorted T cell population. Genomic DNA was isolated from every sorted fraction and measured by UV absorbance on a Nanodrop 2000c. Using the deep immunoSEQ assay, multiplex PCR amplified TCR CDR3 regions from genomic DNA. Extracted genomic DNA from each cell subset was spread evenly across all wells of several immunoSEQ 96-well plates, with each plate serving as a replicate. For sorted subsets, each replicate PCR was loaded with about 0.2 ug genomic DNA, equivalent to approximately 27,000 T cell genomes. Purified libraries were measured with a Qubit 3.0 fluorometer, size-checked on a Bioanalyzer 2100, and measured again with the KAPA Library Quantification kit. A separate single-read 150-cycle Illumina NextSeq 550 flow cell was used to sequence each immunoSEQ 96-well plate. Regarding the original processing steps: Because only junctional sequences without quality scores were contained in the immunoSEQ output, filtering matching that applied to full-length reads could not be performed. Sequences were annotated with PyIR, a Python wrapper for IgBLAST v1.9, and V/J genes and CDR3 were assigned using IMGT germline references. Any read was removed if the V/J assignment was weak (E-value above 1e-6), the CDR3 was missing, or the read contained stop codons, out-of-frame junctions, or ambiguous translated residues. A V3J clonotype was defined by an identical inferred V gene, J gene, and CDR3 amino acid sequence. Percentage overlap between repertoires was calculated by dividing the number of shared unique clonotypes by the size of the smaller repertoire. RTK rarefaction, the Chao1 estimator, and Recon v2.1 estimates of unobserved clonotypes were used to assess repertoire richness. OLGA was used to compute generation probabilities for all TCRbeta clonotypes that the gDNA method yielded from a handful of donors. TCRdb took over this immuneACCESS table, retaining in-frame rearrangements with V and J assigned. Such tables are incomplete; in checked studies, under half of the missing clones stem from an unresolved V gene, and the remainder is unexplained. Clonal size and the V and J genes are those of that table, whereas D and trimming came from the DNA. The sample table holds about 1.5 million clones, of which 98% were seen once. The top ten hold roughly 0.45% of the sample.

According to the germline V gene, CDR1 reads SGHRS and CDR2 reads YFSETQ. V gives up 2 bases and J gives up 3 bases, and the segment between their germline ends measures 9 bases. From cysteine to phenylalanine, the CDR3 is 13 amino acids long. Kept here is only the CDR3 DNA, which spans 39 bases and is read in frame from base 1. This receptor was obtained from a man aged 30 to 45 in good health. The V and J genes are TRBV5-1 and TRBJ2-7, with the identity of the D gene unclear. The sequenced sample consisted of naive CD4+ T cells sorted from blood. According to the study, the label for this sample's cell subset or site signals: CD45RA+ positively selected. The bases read TGCGCCAGCAGCTTAGTAGGTGTCTACGAGCAGTACTTC. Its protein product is CASSLVGVYEQYF.